This TCR beta chain was documented in a study of CD8+ T cells in alopecia areata (dated by TCRdb to 2016 to 2019). Some background on the complete study: The treated patients took part in an open-label pilot trial in which moderate-to-severe alopecia areata was treated with oral tofacitinib at 5 to 10 mg twice daily. Tofacitinib was given for 6 to 18 months, followed by 6 months of follow-up off drug to assess delayed response and recurrence. Disease severity in treated patients was measured with the SALT score, which quantifies the percentage of affected scalp surface area. To study T cell clonal expansion in alopecia areata, the researchers applied high-throughput TCRbeta sequencing to both the C3H/HeJ mouse model and human patients. Human TCRbeta sequencing covered scalp tissue and sorted CD4+ and CD8+ peripheral blood T cells from patchy and totalis/universalis alopecia areata patients and healthy controls. Tofacitinib-treated patients had biopsies at baseline and at 4 and 24 weeks of treatment, with a later scalp biopsy in several patients. Scalp clonality was compared across normal scalp (n=4), patchy alopecia areata scalp (n=8), and alopecia totalis/universalis scalp (n=8). RNA came from the PAXgene miRNA kit for fixed scalp, the miRNeasy kit for PBMCs, and the RNeasy kit for mouse skin. TCRbeta CDR3 regions were amplified by immunoSEQ multiplex PCR using 35 Vbeta forward and 13 Jbeta reverse primers.

This sample's treatment or condition label indicates: oral pan-JAK inhibitor, 5-10 mg twice daily. Lesional scalp punch biopsies and peripheral blood were obtained from alopecia areata patients. After PBMCs were isolated by density centrifugation and stained for CD3, CD4 and CD8, a FACSAria was used to sort CD4+ and CD8+ T cells. The V and J ends are trimmed by 1 base and 3 bases, leaving 6 bases between them. The CDR3 sequence holds 12 residues, the cysteine and phenylalanine included. CDR3 DNA is the only sequence kept; it has 36 bases, read in frame from the first base. The germline V gene (reference sequence) sets CDR1 to GTSNPN and CDR2 to SVGIG. What the work shows at the level of the full study, not this receptor alone: Compared with normal scalp, lesional scalp, particularly in alopecia totalis/universalis, had higher clonality and more expanded CD8+ clones, which suggests antigenic drive. Scalp TCR repertoire analysis is complicated because resident alphabeta T cells in normal human skin are also sequenced, whereas mouse skin is dominated by gammadelta T cells. Because the treated cohort was small and had just a single nonresponder, larger studies are needed to establish links between baseline CD8+ expansion and response. Compared with mice, TCR sequences shared between patients were less clear, possibly partly because of HLA diversity across the patient population. Tofacitinib significantly lowered scalp clonality and the number of expanded CD8+ clones among the top 100 scalp clones. During tofacitinib treatment, many expanded lesional clones remained in scalp and blood, and this persistence may partly explain relapse after treatment is stopped.

To note about this clone: What this receptor recognizes is not known. Within one base of it there is no much larger clone, and no base qualities were kept.

Receptor amplification or capture employed the immunoSEQ multiplex PCR assay. To provide template for TCR sequencing, every sample had RNA extracted and reverse transcribed into cDNA. First-strand cDNA was synthesized with SuperScript III using a 2:1 mix of oligo-dT and random hexamers. Amplification bias was assessed with a synthetic immune receptor repertoire, and residual bias was removed computationally. The published analysis was carried out like this. Raw reads were preprocessed to remove errors, and CDR3 was defined by IMGT conventions from the conserved cysteine to phenylalanine. Clonality was calculated as 1 minus Shannon entropy normalized by log2 of the number of productive unique TCRs. CD4 or CD8 identity of scalp clones was inferred by cross-referencing scalp TCRbeta sequences with sorted blood CD4 and CD8 repertoires. TCRdb obtained this table from immuneACCESS and retained in-frame rearrangements with V and J assigned. These tables miss some clones; where compared with another copy, unresolved V genes account for less than half of the shortfall, and the remainder is unexplained. That table gives V, J and clone size, and the DNA gave D and trimming. This sample is represented by roughly 220,000 clones; approximately 72% of them were singletons. The ten most abundant clones make up more than 1% of the sample.

The sequence was collected from a human donor with alopecia areata. The chain was built from TRBV30 and TRBJ1-1, with TRBD1 tentatively as D gene (6 bases match). Sequenced here: CD4+ T cells sorted from blood, sampled around week 44, from a patient treated with tofacitinib. CDR3 reads: CAWSDRDTEAFF. The nucleotide sequence is given as TGTGCCTGGAGTGACAGGGACACTGAAGCTTTCTTT.